This T cell receptor beta chain came from a study of identical twins. In TCRdb, the 5' RACE reads were re-called with MiXCR into one record per CDR3 protein. The table includes 1.5 million to 2 million distinct CDR3 sequences, around 33% detected once. The CDR3 contains 15 residues. From germline, CDR1 is SGHAT and CDR2 FQNNGV. V lost 4 bases to trimming and J lost 1 base; unmatched junction nucleotides: 4. Sequencing input: cord blood. The sequence was collected from a newborn girl in good health. The rearrangement joins TRBV11-2 to TRBJ1-1; 9 bases fit TRBD1. The CDR3 here is CASSSRGQGNTEAFF. CDR3 in DNA: TGTGCCAGCAGCTCTAGGGGACAGGGGAACACTGAAGCTTTCTTT.